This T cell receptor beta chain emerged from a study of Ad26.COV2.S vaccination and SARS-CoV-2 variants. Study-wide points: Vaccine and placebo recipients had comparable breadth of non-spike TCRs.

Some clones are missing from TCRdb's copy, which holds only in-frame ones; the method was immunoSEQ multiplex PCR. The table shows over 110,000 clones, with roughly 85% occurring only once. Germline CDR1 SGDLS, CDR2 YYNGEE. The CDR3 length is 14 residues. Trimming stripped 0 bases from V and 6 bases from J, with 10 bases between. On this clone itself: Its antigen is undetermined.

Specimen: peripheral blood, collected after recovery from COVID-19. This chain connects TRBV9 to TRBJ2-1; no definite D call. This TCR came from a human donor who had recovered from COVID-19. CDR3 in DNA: TGTGCCAGCAGCGTAGTTTACCTAACCAATGAGCAGTTCTTC. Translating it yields CASSVVYLTNEQFF. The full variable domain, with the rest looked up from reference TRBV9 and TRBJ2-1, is DSGVTQTPKHLITATGQRVTLRCSPRSGDLSVYWYQQSLDQGLQFLIQYYNGEERAKGNILERFSAQQFPDLHSELNLSSLELGDSALYFCASSVVYLTNEQFFGPGTRLTVL.